The rows below give T cell receptor beta chains drawn from one sample of a study of blood T cell repertoires in COVID-19. The data were produced by immunoSEQ multiplex PCR, yet TCRdb's version contains in-frame clones alone and is incomplete. The sample contains around 250,000 clones, around 83% of which appear only once. The sample taken for sequencing was PBMCs or T cells enriched from blood (not recorded which). These receptors came from a woman aged 45-65 years who had been exposed to COVID-19. CDR3s include the opening cysteine and the closing phenylalanine or tryptophan. Fields, in order: J gene, clone size, D gene, V gene, CDR3 DNA, CDR3 protein. D genes are given only for firm matches. For some rows the clone size is stated as once, few or many, or as a class when expanded; others skip it.

TRBJ1-1,-,-,TRBV10-3,TGTGCCATTTCGCGACTCCAGGGGTCGGGCACTGAAGCTTTCTTT,CAISRLQGSGTEAFF
TRBJ2-3,-,-,TRBV18,TGTGCCAGCTCACCCCCGAGCACAGATACGCAGTATTTT,CASSPPSTDTQYF
TRBJ1-6,-,TRBD1,TRBV6-5,TGTGCCAGCAGTTACCCCTCCGGACAGGGGAATTCACCCCTCCACTTT,CASSYPSGQGNSPLHF
TRBJ2-2,once,TRBD1,TRBV27,TGTGCCAGCAGTTTAAGGAGTGGACAGGTCTTATCCGGGGAGCTGTTTTTT,CASSLRSGQVLSGELFF
TRBJ2-1,once,-,TRBV6-5,TGTGCCAAGCAAGACTACCCCAACTACAATGAGCAGTTCTTC,CAKQDYPNYNEQFF
TRBJ1-4,-,TRBD1,TRBV28,TGTGCCAGCAGTACTCACCGGGACAGGGGTGAAAAACTGTTTTTT,CASSTHRDRGEKLFF
TRBJ1-1,-,TRBD1,TRBV4-2,TGTGCCAGCAGCCAAGATACAGGGGTCACTGAAGCTTTCTTT,CASSQDTGVTEAFF
TRBJ2-7,-,-,TRBV5-6,TGTGCCAGCAGCTTGGCCGCGCCAGGTCGTACCTACGAGCAGTACTTC,CASSLAAPGRTYEQYF
TRBJ2-3,-,-,TRBV11-3,TGTGCCAGCGCAAAGGACATTCGCACAGATACGCAGTATTTT,CASAKDIRTDTQYF
TRBJ2-5,-,TRBD1,TRBV6-2/TRBV6-3,TGTGCCAGCAGTCAACCGGGACAGGGGGGCGAAGAGACCCAGTACTTC,CASSQPGQGGEETQYF
TRBJ2-6,-,TRBD1,TRBV18,TGTGCCAGCTCACAGCCCGGGACAGGGGCCGCTGGGGCCAACGTCCTGACTTTC,CASSQPGTGAAGANVLTF
TRBJ2-7,-,TRBD1,TRBV5-4,TGTGCCAGCAGCTTGGCGACAGGGGGTCGGAATCCTCTCTACGAGCAGTACTTC,CASSLATGGRNPLYEQYF
TRBJ1-2,few,TRBD1,TRBV5-6,TGTGCCAGCAACACAGGGGGGAATGGCTACACCTTC,CASNTGGNGYTF
TRBJ1-3,-,-,TRBV2,TGTGCCAGCAGCCTTTCTTCTGGAAACACCATATATTTT,CASSLSSGNTIYF
TRBJ1-2,few,TRBD1,TRBV28,TGTGCCAGCAGTTTAACAGGGGACTATGGCTACACCTTC,CASSLTGDYGYTF
TRBJ2-3,-,-,TRBV6-4,TGTGCCAGCAGTGACTCGAATTCTAACACAGATACGCAGTATTTT,CASSDSNSNTDTQYF
TRBJ1-3,-,TRBD1,TRBV5-5,TGTGCCAGCAGATCAACAGGGGGCTGGGGATCTTCCGGGGTCGGAAACACCATATATTTT,CASRSTGGWGSSGVGNTIYF
TRBJ1-2,few,-,TRBV18,TGTGCCAGCTCGCAAGGACAGGGCTACACCTTC,CASSQGQGYTF
TRBJ1-1,-,-,TRBV27,TGTGCCAGCAATAACAGGGACCAGAAAGCTTTCTTT,CASNNRDQKAFF
TRBJ1-6,-,-,TRBV19,TGTGCCAGTAGTATATCGAAGACTGCGTATAATTCACCCCTCCACTTT,CASSISKTAYNSPLHF
TRBJ1-1,-,TRBD1,TRBV13,TGTGCCAGCAGTCGTCAGACAGGGAGAGCTTTCTTT,CASSRQTGRAFF
TRBJ2-5,-,-,TRBV5-1,TGCGCCAGCAGCTTGGCTTCGGGGGGCTTTGGAGAGACCCAGTACTTC,CASSLASGGFGETQYF
TRBJ2-2,-,-,TRBV18,TGTGCCAGCTCCCTCCCGGGTCCTAACACCGGGGAGCTGTTTTTT,CASSLPGPNTGELFF
TRBJ1-3,-,-,TRBV30,TGTGCCTGGAGTCTGACGGGGGACACCATATATTTT,CAWSLTGDTIYF
TRBJ1-1,-,-,TRBV19,TGTGCCAGTAGTTCTTTCTCGGGAATGAACACTGAAGCTTTCTTT,CASSSFSGMNTEAFF
TRBJ2-5,-,TRBD2,TRBV6-2/TRBV6-3,TGTGCCAGCAGTTACCCCATGGGGCGGGGGTTACAGACCCAGTACTTC,CASSYPMGRGLQTQYF
TRBJ1-2,-,-,TRBV28,TGTGCCAGCAGTTCCAGGGTATGGGGAGGCTACACCTTC,CASSSRVWGGYTF
TRBJ2-5,-,-,TRBV5-1,TGCGCCAGCAGCTTTCGTGGAGGCCTACAAGAGACCCAGTACTTC,CASSFRGGLQETQYF
TRBJ2-5,-,TRBD2,TRBV3-1/TRBV3-2,TGTGCCAGCAGCCTACCGGTCCTAGCGGGGAATATAAAGACCCAGTACTTC,CASSLPVLAGNIKTQYF
TRBJ1-1,-,TRBD1,TRBV19,TGTGCCAGTTCCTACGACAGGGGCAACACTGAAGCTTTCTTT,CASSYDRGNTEAFF
TRBJ1-1,-,-,TRBV5-6,TGTGCCAGCAGCTTGGGATCAAGCCCTGAAGCTTTCTTT,CASSLGSSPEAFF
TRBJ1-5,once,-,TRBV2,TGTGCCAGTCAAGACAGGAGCAATCAGCCCCAGCATTTT,CASQDRSNQPQHF
TRBJ2-1,-,TRBD1,TRBV4-1,TGCGCCAGCAGCCAGGACAGGGTAGCCTACAATGAGCAGTTCTTC,CASSQDRVAYNEQFF
TRBJ2-1,-,TRBD2,TRBV28,TGTGCCAGCATGCCGCGCGGGCAGGGAGGGAATGAGCAGTTCTTC,CASMPRGQGGNEQFF
TRBJ2-7,-,-,TRBV7-2,TGTGCCAGCAGCTTAGCGGAGAAGCAGTACTTC,CASSLAEKQYF
TRBJ1-6,-,-,TRBV7-2,TGTGCCAGCAGCTTGGGCAGGGGATTTAGCTCCTATAATTCACCCCTCCACTTT,CASSLGRGFSSYNSPLHF
TRBJ2-7,-,TRBD2,TRBV20-1,TGCAGTGCTAGTATCGGAGCGGGGGGTAGGGAGCAGTACTTC,CSASIGAGGREQYF
TRBJ2-7,-,-,TRBV29-1,TGCAGCGTCCGGTGGGGCAACGAGCAGTACTTC,CSVRWGNEQYF
TRBJ2-1,few,TRBD1,TRBV27,TGTGCCAGCAGTGACGCGGACAGGGTGGGTGCAGGCGAGCAGTTCTTC,CASSDADRVGAGEQFF
TRBJ1-2,-,TRBD1,TRBV6-5,TGTGCCAGCAGTTACGGGACAGGACTCTATGGCTACACCTTC,CASSYGTGLYGYTF
TRBJ1-1,-,TRBD1,TRBV7-6,TGTGCCAGCAGCGCACGGACAGGGGGTCCCACTGAAGCTTTCTTT,CASSARTGGPTEAFF
TRBJ2-2,-,-,TRBV11-3,TGTGCCAGCAGCCTAGGAGGTCCCCTCGCCGGGGAGCTGTTTTTT,CASSLGGPLAGELFF
TRBJ1-2,-,-,TRBV30,TGTGCCGGGGCCGGAGACAACTATGGCTACACCTTC,CAGAGDNYGYTF
TRBJ2-1,once,-,TRBV19,TGTGCCAGTAGTATAACCCAGGGTGTTCGGCAGTTCTTC,CASSITQGVRQFF
TRBJ1-1,-,-,TRBV18,TGTGCCAGCAAGCTCTTGAACACTGAAGCTTTCTTT,CASKLLNTEAFF
TRBJ2-7,-,-,TRBV7-9,TGTGCCAGCAGCTTAGGGGCAGCAGGGGAGAAATCCTACGAGCAGTACTTC,CASSLGAAGEKSYEQYF
TRBJ1-2,-,-,TRBV3-1/TRBV3-2,TGTGCCAGCAGTCCCGGAGGAGGGAACTATGGCTACACCTTC,CASSPGGGNYGYTF
TRBJ1-2,-,TRBD1,TRBV7-2,TGTGCCAGCAGCTTTTTTCAGGGGGCAAACTATGGCTACACCTTC,CASSFFQGANYGYTF
TRBJ2-2,-,TRBD1,TRBV2,TGTGCCAGCAGTGCGGGACAGGGGACGGGCACCGGGGAGCTGTTTTTT,CASSAGQGTGTGELFF
TRBJ2-3,-,TRBD2,TRBV6-5,TGTGCCAGCAGCGTTACTAGCGGGGGGGCGGAGGCGCAGTATTTT,CASSVTSGGAEAQYF
TRBJ1-2,-,-,TRBV12-3/TRBV12-4,TGTGCCAGCAGTCGGACAGATAACTATGGCTACACCTTC,CASSRTDNYGYTF
TRBJ2-4,-,-,TRBV6-5,TGTGCCAGCGCTCTCCGGGCCACGGGGAACATTCAGTACTTC,CASALRATGNIQYF
TRBJ1-2,-,-,TRBV6-6,TGTGCCAGCAGTTACCAGCGGGGGGGTGAGGGCTACACCTTC,CASSYQRGGEGYTF
TRBJ2-7,-,-,TRBV5-5,TGTGCCAGCAGCTTGGATAACAGGGAGCAGTACTTC,CASSLDNREQYF
TRBJ2-2,few,-,TRBV10-1,TGCGCCACTGCCTTAATGGCGGGCGGGGAGCTGTTTTTT,CATALMAGGELFF
TRBJ2-1,-,TRBD1,TRBV9,TGTGCCAGCAGCGTAGTATTGGGACAGGGGGGCGAGCAGTTCTTC,CASSVVLGQGGEQFF
TRBJ1-1,few,TRBD1,TRBV2,TGTGCCAGCAGTGCGGACAGGGGGCGAGGGAACACTGAAGCTTTCTTT,CASSADRGRGNTEAFF
TRBJ2-1,once,-,TRBV19,TGTGCCAGTAGGCCACAGATTATCGTAAGCTCCTACAATGAGCAGTTCTTC,CASRPQIIVSSYNEQFF
TRBJ2-5,-,-,TRBV20-1,TGCAGTGCCGTAAAAGCGGAGACCCAGTACTTC,CSAVKAETQYF
TRBJ1-1,-,-,TRBV5-1,TGCGCCAGCAGCTTGGTTCAAGGGGATGCTGAAGCTTTCTTT,CASSLVQGDAEAFF